This T cell receptor (beta chain) was observed in a study of CD8 T cells in ankylosing spondylitis. Study observations and caveats: Disease-linked clones reportedly showed significant enrichment in matched ankylosing spondylitis synovial fluid. Among TCR beta sequences, a motif of eight highly homologous variants appeared characteristic of ankylosing spondylitis blood. Disease-associated clones were CD8+ and fairly uncommon in peripheral blood.

5'-RACE, quantitative and with molecular barcodes, yielded the TCR beta libraries. TCRdb reprocessed the 5' RACE reads with MiXCR, giving one entry per CDR3 protein. The sample shows fewer than 550,000 distinct CDR3 sequences, roughly 5% of them seen only once. This clonotype occurred many times. The antigen remains undetermined. The CDR3 extends over 18 amino acids. Germline V gene sequence: CDR1 MDHEN, CDR2 SYDVKM. J gave up 0 bases and V 5 bases, and 13 bases lay outside the gene matches. Source material: blood, either unsorted or a sorted T cell fraction (not recorded which). The V gene is TRBV28, the J gene TRBJ2-1; 7 nucleotides agree with TRBD2. The receptor was derived from a male donor with ankylosing spondylitis. The DNA of the CDR3 is TGTGCCAGCAGTCTCCGGGACTACTACCAAAGCTCCTACAATGAGCAGTTCTTC. The encoded protein is CASSLRDYYQSSYNEQFF.